The present TCR beta chain was sequenced within a study of cytomegalovirus exposure and HLA in healthy donors. Findings and caveats of the study: In the analysis, some V segments, TRBV6-2 and TRBV6-3 included, were excluded as indistinguishable.

Every donor was a healthy person donating bone marrow. On this clone itself: Antigen: not known.

The length of the CDR3 is 15 residues. CDR1 and CDR2 (germline): SNHLY, FYNNEI. V was clipped by 2 bases and J by 4 bases, with 14 bases between them. PCR amplification relied on 60 Vbeta primers (plus 13 Jbeta primers). Repertoires were generated with immunoSEQ multiplex PCR, while TCRdb's copy carries only in-frame clones and drops some. The repertoire table contains 80,000 to 100,000 clones. This clonotype was obtained from a woman younger than 45 in good health and CMV-seronegative. The gene calls are TRBV2 and TRBJ1-2, with D possibly TRBD1 on 5 matching bases. The sample consisted of PBMCs. CDR3 sequence reads: CASSEYLGTVYGYTF. CDR3 coding DNA: TGTGCCAGCAGTGAATACTTAGGGACTGTCTATGGCTACACCTTC.